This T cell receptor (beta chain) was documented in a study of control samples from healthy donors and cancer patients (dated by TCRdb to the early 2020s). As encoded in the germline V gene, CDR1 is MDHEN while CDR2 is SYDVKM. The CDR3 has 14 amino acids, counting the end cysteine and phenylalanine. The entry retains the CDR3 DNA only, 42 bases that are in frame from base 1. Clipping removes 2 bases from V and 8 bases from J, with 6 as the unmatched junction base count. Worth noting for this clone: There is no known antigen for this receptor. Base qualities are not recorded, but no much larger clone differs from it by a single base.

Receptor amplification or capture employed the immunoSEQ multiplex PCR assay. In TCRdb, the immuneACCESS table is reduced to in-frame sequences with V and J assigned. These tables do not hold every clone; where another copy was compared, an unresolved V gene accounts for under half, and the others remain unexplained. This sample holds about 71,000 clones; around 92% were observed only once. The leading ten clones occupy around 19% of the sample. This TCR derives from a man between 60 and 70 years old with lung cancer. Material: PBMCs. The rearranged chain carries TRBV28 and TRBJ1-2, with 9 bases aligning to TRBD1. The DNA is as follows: TGTGCCAGCAGTTTACCGGGGACAGGGTTAGGCTACACCTTC. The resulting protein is CASSLPGTGLGYTF.